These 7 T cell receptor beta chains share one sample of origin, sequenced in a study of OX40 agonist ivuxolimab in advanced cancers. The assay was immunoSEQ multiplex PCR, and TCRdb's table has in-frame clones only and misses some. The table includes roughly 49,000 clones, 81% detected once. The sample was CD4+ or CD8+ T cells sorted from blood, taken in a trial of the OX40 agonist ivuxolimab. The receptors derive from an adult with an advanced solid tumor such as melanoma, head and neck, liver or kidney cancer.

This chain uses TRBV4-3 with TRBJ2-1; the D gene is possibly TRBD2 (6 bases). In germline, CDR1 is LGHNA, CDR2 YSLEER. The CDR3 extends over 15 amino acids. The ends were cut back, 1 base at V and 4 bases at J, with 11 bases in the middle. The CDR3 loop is CASSQGRAGYNEQFF. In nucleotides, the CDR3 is TGCGCCAGCAGCCAAGGGAGGGCCGGGTACAATGAGCAGTTCTTC.

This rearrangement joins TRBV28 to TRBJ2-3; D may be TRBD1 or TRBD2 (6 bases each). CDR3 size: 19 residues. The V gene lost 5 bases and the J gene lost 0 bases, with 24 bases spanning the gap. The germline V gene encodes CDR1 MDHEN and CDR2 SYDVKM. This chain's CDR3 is CASSPVFRGTLMSTDTQYF. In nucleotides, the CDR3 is TGTGCCAGCAGTCCGGTGTTTCGGGGGACACTTATGAGCACAGATACGCAGTATTTT.

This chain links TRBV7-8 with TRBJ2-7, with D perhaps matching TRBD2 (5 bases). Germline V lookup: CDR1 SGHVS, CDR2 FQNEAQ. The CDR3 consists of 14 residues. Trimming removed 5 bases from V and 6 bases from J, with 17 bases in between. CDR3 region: CASSAMMRAGEQYF. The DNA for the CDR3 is TGTGCCAGCAGCGCAATGATGAGGGCGGGCGAGCAGTACTTC.

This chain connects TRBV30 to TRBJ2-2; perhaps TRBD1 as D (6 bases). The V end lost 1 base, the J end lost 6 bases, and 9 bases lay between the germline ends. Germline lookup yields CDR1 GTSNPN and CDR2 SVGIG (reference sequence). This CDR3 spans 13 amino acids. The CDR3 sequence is CAWSETGSGELFF. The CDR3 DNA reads TGTGCCTGGAGTGAAACAGGGTCCGGGGAGCTGTTTTTT.

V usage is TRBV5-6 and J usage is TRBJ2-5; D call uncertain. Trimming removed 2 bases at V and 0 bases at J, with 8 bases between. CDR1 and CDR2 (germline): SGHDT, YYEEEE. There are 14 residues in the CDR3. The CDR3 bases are TGTGCCAGCAGCTTTGGACGGGACCAAGAGACCCAGTACTTC. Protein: CASSFGRDQETQYF.

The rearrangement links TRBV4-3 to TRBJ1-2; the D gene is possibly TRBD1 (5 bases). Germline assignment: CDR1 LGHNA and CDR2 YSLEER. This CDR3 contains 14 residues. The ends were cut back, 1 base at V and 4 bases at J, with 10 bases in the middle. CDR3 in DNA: TGCGCCAGCAGCCAAGTTGGGGGATCCTATGGCTACACCTTC. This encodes CASSQVGGSYGYTF.

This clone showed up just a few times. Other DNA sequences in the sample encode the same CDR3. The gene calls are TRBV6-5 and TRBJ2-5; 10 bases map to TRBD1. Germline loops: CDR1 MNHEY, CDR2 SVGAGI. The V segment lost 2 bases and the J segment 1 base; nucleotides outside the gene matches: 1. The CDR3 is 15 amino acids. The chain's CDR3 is CASSYGTGVQETQYF. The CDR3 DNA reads TGTGCCAGCAGTTACGGGACAGGGGTCCAAGAGACCCAGTACTTC.